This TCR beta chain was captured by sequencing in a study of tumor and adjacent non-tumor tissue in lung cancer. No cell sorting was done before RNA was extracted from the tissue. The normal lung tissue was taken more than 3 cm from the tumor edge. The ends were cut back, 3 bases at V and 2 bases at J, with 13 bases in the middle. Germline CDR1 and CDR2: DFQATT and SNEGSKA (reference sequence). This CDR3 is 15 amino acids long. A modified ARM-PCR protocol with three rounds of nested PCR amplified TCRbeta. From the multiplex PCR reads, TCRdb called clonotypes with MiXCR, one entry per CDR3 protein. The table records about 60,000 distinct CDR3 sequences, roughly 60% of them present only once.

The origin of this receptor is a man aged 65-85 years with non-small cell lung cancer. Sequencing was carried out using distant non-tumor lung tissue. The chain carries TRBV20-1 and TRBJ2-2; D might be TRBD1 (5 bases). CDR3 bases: TGCAGTGCTAGTCTGCGCAGGGCTAACACCGGGGAGCTGTTTTTT. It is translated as CSASLRRANTGELFF.